The 6 T cell receptor beta chains in this list originate from one sample, sequenced in a study of PD-1 blockade in classical Hodgkin lymphoma. The assay was immunoSEQ multiplex PCR, and TCRdb's table has in-frame clones only and misses some. The sample yields approximately 15,000 clones, more than 75% seen once. Autologous stem cell transplantation was followed by relapse in every patient, and brentuximab vedotin exposure varied. Source: peripheral blood mononuclear cells (PBMCs), taken at baseline. Receptors originate from a human donor with classical Hodgkin lymphoma.

The chain employs TRBV6-1 and TRBJ2-6; no reliable D call. This CDR3 region has 14 residues. V was shortened by 11 bases and J by 1 base, with 12 bases between the two germline ends. Germline CDR1 reads MNHNS; CDR2 reads SASEGT. CDR3 region: CASQTLSGANVLTF. For the CDR3, the DNA is TGTGCCTCCCAGACCCTTTCTGGGGCCAACGTCCTGACTTTC.

J is TRBJ2-3 and V is TRBV5-6; tentatively, D is TRBD1 or TRBD2 (5 bases each). This CDR3 spans 15 amino acids. Trimming shortened V by 6 bases and J by 5 bases, and 19 bases separated the two germline ends. CDR1 is SGHDT, CDR2 YYEEEE, per germline. The CDR3 DNA reads TGTGCCAGCAAAATTCCCGGGACCTCTGTAGATACGCAGTATTTT. As protein: CASKIPGTSVDTQYF.

The gene calls are TRBV9 and TRBJ1-2; TRBD1 matches 8 bases. The junction had 11 bases not matched to a gene; V was cut back by 0 bases and J by 4 bases. CDR3 length equals 17 residues. Germline V CDR1 and CDR2: SGDLS, YYNGEE. As DNA, the CDR3 is TGTGCCAGCAGCGTAGATCCGGTGGACAGGGATATCTATGGCTACACCTTC. Translating gives CASSVDPVDRDIYGYTF.

The V and J genes are TRBV27 and TRBJ1-4, with TRBD1 as a possible D gene (5 bases). Germline-derived CDR1 and CDR2 are MNHEY and SMNVEV (reference sequence). This CDR3 comprises 17 residues. The V gene lost 5 bases and the J gene lost 7 bases, with 23 bases spanning the gap. The CDR3 sequence: CASSPDTSRAISEKLFF. DNA of the CDR3: TGTGCCAGCAGTCCCGATACCAGCAGGGCGATAAGTGAAAAACTGTTTTTT.

The CDR3 sequence: CASSAEGDTQYF. CDR3 DNA sequence: TGTGCCAGCAGCGCAGAAGGGGATACGCAGTATTTT. This chain links TRBV9 with TRBJ2-3; D call uncertain. Per germline, CDR1 SGDLS and CDR2 YYNGEE. The CDR3 loop spans 12 amino acids. The V gene lost 3 bases and the J gene lost 6 bases, with 8 bases spanning the gap.

The chain has TRBV19 and TRBJ1-6, with D perhaps TRBD1 (6 bases). Trimming removed 4 bases at V and 9 bases at J, with 16 bases between. Looked up from germline, CDR1 is LNHDA and CDR2 is SQIVND (reference sequence). CDR3 size: 15 residues. The CDR3 DNA follows: TGTGCCAGTAGTAAAACGACAGGCTCCGGTTCACCCCTCCACTTT. Its protein is CASSKTTGSGSPLHF.